This T cell receptor beta chain was identified during a study of T cell changes during pregnancy in multiple sclerosis. Per the germline V gene, CDR1 is LGHNA and CDR2 is YNFKEQ. Between the trimmed V and J ends, which lost 3 bases and 0 bases, there was a span of 14 bases. The CDR3 is 16 amino acids. Assay used: immunoSEQ multiplex PCR; TCRdb lists only in-frame clones, some missing. This repertoire shows approximately 50,000 clones, about nine tenths found once; its top ten account for 1% to 1.5%. This clonotype was obtained from a female donor with multiple sclerosis, enrolled in a pregnancy study. The material was peripheral blood, obtained in the second trimester of pregnancy. The V and J genes are TRBV4-2 and TRBJ1-1, with D possibly matching TRBD1 (6 bases). CDR3 region: CASSHDPGQLNTEAFF. For the CDR3, the DNA is TGTGCCAGCAGCCACGATCCTGGACAGCTGAACACTGAAGCTTTCTTT.